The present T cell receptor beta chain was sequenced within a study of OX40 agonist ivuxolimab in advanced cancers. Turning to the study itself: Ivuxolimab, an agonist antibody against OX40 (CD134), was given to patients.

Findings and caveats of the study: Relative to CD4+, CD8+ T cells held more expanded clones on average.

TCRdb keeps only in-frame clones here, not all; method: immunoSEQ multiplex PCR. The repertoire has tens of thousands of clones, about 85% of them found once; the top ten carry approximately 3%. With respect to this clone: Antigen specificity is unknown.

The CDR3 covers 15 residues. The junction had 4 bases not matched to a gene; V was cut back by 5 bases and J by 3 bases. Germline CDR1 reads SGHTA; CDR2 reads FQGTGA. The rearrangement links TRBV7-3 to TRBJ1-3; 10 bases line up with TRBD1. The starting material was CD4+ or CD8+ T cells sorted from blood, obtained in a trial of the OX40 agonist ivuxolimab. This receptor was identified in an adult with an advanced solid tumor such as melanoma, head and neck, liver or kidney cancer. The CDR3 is CASSQTGGYGNTIYF. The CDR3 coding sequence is TGTGCCAGCAGCCAGACAGGGGGCTATGGAAACACCATATATTTT.